One sample yielded the 18 T cell receptor beta chains listed below, sequenced in a study of blood T cells in healthy people across ages. Together with a sample-barcoded 5' primer, a J-beta primer mix was included in a second PCR lasting about 7 to 11 cycles. From the 5' RACE reads, TCRdb called clonotypes with MiXCR, one entry per CDR3 protein. The data show about 590,000 distinct CDR3 sequences, with 25% to 30% seen just once and 15% to 19% held by the top ten. Sequencing used blood. The receptor set was obtained from a woman aged 80 or over in good health.

This clonotype was seen many times. The gene calls are TRBV5-6 and TRBJ2-5; TRBD2 matches 14 bases. The length of the CDR3 is 16 residues. V lost 3 bases and J lost 5; bases outside the gene matches: 6. The germline V gene has CDR1 SGHDT and CDR2 YYEEEE. CDR3 coding DNA: TGTGCCAGCAGCTATAGGACTAGCGGGGGGACGGAGACCCAGTACTTC. This translates into CASSYRTSGGTETQYF.

This clonotype has at least ten counts. The chain combines TRBV10-3 with TRBJ2-5; 8 nucleotides align to TRBD2. Germline CDR1 is ENHRY and CDR2 is SYGVKD. CDR3 length: 13 amino acids. CDR3 in amino acids: CASRGGLGETQYF. The CDR3, as DNA: TGTGCTTCTCGGGGGGGGCTGGGGGAGACCCAGTACTTC.

A few counts support this clonotype. The rearrangement joins TRBV7-2 to TRBJ2-3, with 10 positions matching TRBD2. Germline V gene sequence: CDR1 SGHTA, CDR2 FQGNSA. The CDR3 runs to 21 residues. Trimming removed 1 base from V and 5 bases from J; junction bases left unmatched: 21. The CDR3 coding sequence is TGTGCCAGCAGCTTAGGGAAGGGCAGAGCATCCGGGACTAGCGAAAAAGATACGCAGTATTTT. Its protein product is CASSLGKGRASGTSEKDTQYF.

Comments on this clonotype: A read error may produce the germline difference seen at one junction end. The chain links TRBV27 to TRBJ2-7; weak D call: TRBD1 (7 bases). The CDR3 extends over 14 amino acids. The germline V gene has CDR1 MNHEY and CDR2 SMNVEV (reference sequence). DNA for the CDR3: TGTGCCGGCAGTTTCGGGACAGCGGGCGACGAGCAGTACTTC. This sequence encodes CAGSFGTAGDEQYF.

The chain recombines TRBV12-3 or TRBV12-4 with TRBJ2-7; D is perhaps TRBD2 (5 bases). V lost 7 bases and J 0 bases, leaving 19 bases between the germline ends. The CDR3 contains 16 residues. CDR3 nucleotides: TGTGCCAGCACACAAGGATCTGGAGGAAGCTCCTACGAGCAGTACTTC. Amino acid sequence: CASTQGSGGSSYEQYF.

The table lists this clonotype with many counts. The CDR3 here is CASSLGGTGNSPLHF. CDR3 in DNA: TGTGCCAGCAGCTTAGGGGGCACAGGGAATTCACCCCTCCACTTT. This sequence joins TRBV7-9 and TRBJ1-6, with D possibly matching TRBD1 (6 bases). The germline gives CDR1 SEHNR, CDR2 FQNEAQ (reference sequence). This CDR3 contains 15 residues. V was trimmed by 1 base and J by 7 bases, leaving 11 bases between them.

This clonotype has at least ten counts. V gene TRBV3-1 combines with J gene TRBJ2-1; D might be TRBD1 or TRBD2, each matching 5 bases. The CDR3 runs 15 residues. V gave up 0 bases and J gave up 5 bases, with 11 bases separating them. CDR1 and CDR2 (germline): LGHDT, YNNKEL (reference sequence). The CDR3 protein is CASSQESWGNNEQFF. CDR3 DNA sequence: TGTGCCAGCAGCCAAGAAAGTTGGGGGAACAATGAGCAGTTCTTC.

The chain recombines TRBV4-3 with TRBJ1-4; D is uncertain. The CDR3 loop spans 15 amino acids. The germline CDR1 and CDR2 sequences are LGHNA and YSLEER. V was cut by 1 base and J by 2 bases, with 8 bases left in between. The CDR3 DNA is TGCGCCAGCAGCCAAGCGCTCCCGACTAATGAAAAACTGTTTTTT. Encoded protein: CASSQALPTNEKLFF.

This clonotype was counted ten times or more. V usage is TRBV7-9 and J usage is TRBJ1-2, with D unclear. Germline V lookup: CDR1 SEHNR, CDR2 FQNEAQ (reference sequence). CDR3 length: 14 amino acids. V was shortened by 6 bases and J by 4 bases, with 15 bases between the two germline ends. The CDR3 bases are TGTGCCAGCAGTCCCCCCGAAGGTAGCTATGGCTACACCTTC. Protein sequence: CASSPPEGSYGYTF.

The rearrangement links TRBV7-9 to TRBJ1-5, with D perhaps TRBD1 (5 bases). CDR3 size: 15 residues. Germline V gene sequence: CDR1 SEHNR, CDR2 FQNEAQ (reference sequence). The germline V and J ends were trimmed by 2 bases and 3 bases, with 11 bases remaining between them. In nucleotides, the CDR3 is TGTGCCAGCAGCTTAACACCGGGGGACAATCAGCCCCAGCATTTT. Translation gives CASSLTPGDNQPQHF.

Comments on this clonotype: A much bigger clone sits one base away, suggesting this may be a read error. The chain employs TRBV28 and TRBJ2-7; D is uncertain. Germline V gene data show CDR1 as MDHEN and CDR2 as SYDVKM. CDR3 size: 13 residues. Trimming took off 8 bases at V and 9 bases at J, with 20 bases between the two ends. CDR3 loop: CASGPDAWRGQYF. DNA for the CDR3: TGTGCCAGCGGTCCGGACGCGTGGCGCGGGCAGTACTTC.

This chain connects TRBV19 to TRBJ2-7, with 10 bases aligning to TRBD1. This CDR3 is built from 15 residues. V dropped 5 bases and J dropped 0; count of bases not matched to a gene: 4. Germline CDR1 LNHDA, CDR2 SQIVND (reference sequence). The CDR3 DNA is TGTGCCAGTAGTCCCGACAGGGGGCACTCCTACGAGCAGTACTTC. This gives the protein CASSPDRGHSYEQYF.

This clonotype was detected ten times or more. V is TRBV10-3 and J is TRBJ2-7, with 8 bases that match TRBD1. CDR1 is ENHRY, CDR2 SYGVKD, per germline. J gave up 4 bases and V 3 bases, and 11 bases lay outside the gene matches. The CDR3 has 16 amino acids. CDR3 sequence (DNA): TGTGCCATCAGTGATAGGGTTGGGACAGGCGGTTACGAGCAGTACTTC. It codes for CAISDRVGTGGYEQYF.

Points on this clonotype: Possible read error: a much larger clone is one base away. This chain joins TRBV11-2 and TRBJ1-2; no clear D. The CDR3 has 15 residues. Per the germline V gene, CDR1 is SGHAT and CDR2 is FQNNGV. CDR3 protein: CVSSLTPQGDYGYTF. The CDR3 DNA reads TGTGTCAGCAGCTTGACCCCACAAGGCGATTATGGCTACACCTTC. Looking up the rest from reference TRBV11-2 and TRBJ1-2 gives the full variable domain: EAGVAQSPRYKIIEKRQSVAFWCNPISGHATLYWYQQILGQGPKLLIQFQNNGVVDDSQLPKDRFSAERLKGVDSTLKIQPAKLEDSAVYLCVSSLTPQGDYGYTFGSGTRLTVV.

This clonotype was recorded at least ten times. CDR3 amino acids: CASSVDAGGRGEQFF. The CDR3 DNA reads TGTGCCAGCAGCGTAGATGCGGGGGGGCGGGGTGAGCAGTTCTTC. J is TRBJ2-1 and V is TRBV9; TRBD2 matches 9 bases. Germline V gene lookup returns CDR1 SGDLS and CDR2 YYNGEE. The CDR3 has 15 amino acids. J gave up 9 bases and V 0 bases, and 7 bases lay outside the gene matches.

This clonotype was found a few times. This sequence joins TRBV9 and TRBJ1-1; D might be TRBD1 (5 bases). Germline V lookup: CDR1 SGDLS, CDR2 YYNGEE. The CDR3 length is 15 residues. V lost 3 bases, J lost 1 base, and 13 bases lay in between. The CDR3 nucleotides read TGTGCCAGCAGCGCTCAGGGACTCGGGAACACTGAAGCTTTCTTT. It encodes CASSAQGLGNTEAFF. Full variable domain (missing parts from reference TRBV9 and TRBJ1-1): DSGVTQTPKHLITATGQRVTLRCSPRSGDLSVYWYQQSLDQGLQFLIQYYNGEERAKGNILERFSAQQFPDLHSELNLSSLELGDSALYFCASSAQGLGNTEAFFGQGTRLTVV.

This clonotype was seen just once. The rearrangement links TRBV27 to TRBJ1-2; no reliable D call. Germline V gives CDR1 MNHEY, CDR2 SMNVEV (reference sequence). V lost 1 base to trimming and J lost 6 bases, with 12 bases between them. The CDR3 runs to 14 residues. CDR3: CASSLCWGSDGYTF. The CDR3 region has the DNA TGTGCCAGCAGTTTATGCTGGGGTAGCGATGGCTACACCTTC.

As to this clonotype: This sequence may be a read error, since a much larger clone differs from it by one base. This chain connects TRBV4-2 to TRBJ2-1, with 8 bases matching TRBD2. CDR3 length: 17 amino acids. Germline-derived CDR1 and CDR2 are LGHNA and YNFKEQ. The J segment lost 10 bases and the V segment lost 0 bases, leaving 14 bases of the junction unmatched. In DNA form, the CDR3 reads TGTGCCAGCAGCCAAGAAGGATTGGGTAGCGGGACCTACGAGCAGTTCTTC. Translated: CASSQEGLGSGTYEQFF.